Sequencing of this TCR beta chain was carried out in a study of T cells in Graves' hyperthyroidism and ophthalmopathy. Concerning this clonotype: No antigen is known for it.

Lactation, pregnancy, other autoimmune disease or uncontrolled infection excluded patients. Diagnosis relied on clinical symptoms, serum thyroxine and TRAb, thyroid ultrasound and orbital computed tomography. The source material, RNA transcripts, was used to amplify TCR beta CDR3 regions. A first-round RT-PCR of the TCR CDR3 used the HTBI primer set. TCRdb re-analysed the multiplex PCR reads in MiXCR, keeping a single row per CDR3 protein. The sample shows some 600,000 distinct CDR3 sequences, roughly 46% of them seen only once. Study-wide results and limits: The blood repertoire included most of the expanded thyroid clonotypes above 0.001. Ophthalmopathy was separated from stable hyperthyroidism by a 13 V-J model.

The ends lost 4 bases at V and 5 bases at J; junction bases unmatched: 10. The CDR3 totals 15 residues. CDR1 is SEHNR, CDR2 FQNEAQ, per germline (reference sequence). This clonotype was sampled from a woman aged 18-29 years with Graves' hyperthyroidism. The chain couples TRBV7-9 to TRBJ2-7, with 8 nucleotides matching TRBD1. The sample consisted of peripheral blood or thyroid tissue (not recorded which). For the CDR3, the DNA is TGTGCCAGCAGCTCTCTGGGACAGGTTGTAGACGAGCAGTACTTC. This translates into CASSSLGQVVDEQYF. Together with reference TRBV7-9 and TRBJ2-7, the CDR3 gives the full variable domain: DTGVSQNPRHKITKRGQNVTFRCDPISEHNRLYWYRQTLGQGPEFLTYFQNEAQLEKSRLLSDRFSAERPKGSFSTLEIQRTEQGDSAMYLCASSSLGQVVDEQYFGPGTRLTVT.